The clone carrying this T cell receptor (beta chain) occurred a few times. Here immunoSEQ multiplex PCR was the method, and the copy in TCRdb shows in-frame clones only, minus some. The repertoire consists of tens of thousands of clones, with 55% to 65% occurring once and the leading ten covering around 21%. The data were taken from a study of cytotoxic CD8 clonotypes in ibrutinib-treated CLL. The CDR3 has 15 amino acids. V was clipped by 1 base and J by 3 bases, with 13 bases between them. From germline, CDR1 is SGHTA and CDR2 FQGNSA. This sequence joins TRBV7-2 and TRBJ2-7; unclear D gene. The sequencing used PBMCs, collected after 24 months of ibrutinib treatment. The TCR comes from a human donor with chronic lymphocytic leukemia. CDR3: CASSLDTVSGYEQYF. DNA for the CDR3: TGTGCCAGCAGCTTAGATACGGTCTCGGGCTACGAGCAGTACTTC.